These 23 T cell receptor beta chains came from one sample sequenced in a study. TRBV12-4/TRBJ1-2 clonotypes were amplified with adaptor-ligated barcode primers. TCRdb called the multiplex PCR reads again in MiXCR, with one record for every CDR3 protein. The sample shows approximately 1,200 distinct CDR3 sequences, 25% of them seen only once. The sorted Tregs were CD4+CD25+CD127-/low cells. Input material: tumor-infiltrating Tregs sorted from the breast tumor. Receptors originate from a female donor with breast cancer.

This clonotype is judged large. V gene TRBV12-3 or TRBV12-4 combines with J gene TRBJ1-2, with D uncertain. Trimming left V 3 bases short and J 6 bases short, with 8 bases between. The CDR3 totals 12 residues. Written as DNA, the CDR3 is TGTGCCAGCAGTTTCTCAGTCGATGGCTACACCTTC. This sequence encodes CASSFSVDGYTF.

This clonotype is medium-sized. This chain uses TRBV12-3 or TRBV12-4 with TRBJ1-2; no reliable D call. The length of the CDR3 is 13 residues. Trimming took off 6 bases at V and 4 bases at J, with 12 bases between the two ends. Here the CDR3 DNA reads TGTGCCAGCAGGGGAGGCGAGGGCTATGGCTACACCTTC. It translates to CASRGGEGYGYTF.

This clonotype is large within its sample. The V gene is TRBV12-3 or TRBV12-4, the J gene TRBJ1-2, with no clear D. Trimming took off 7 bases at V and 6 bases at J, with 0 bases between the two ends. This CDR3 comprises 8 residues. CDR3 DNA sequence: TGTGCCAGCAATGGCTACACCTTC. Translated, it gives CASNGYTF.

Of note for this clonotype: Sequence at one end of the junction differs from germline and may be a read error. The V gene is TRBV12-3 or TRBV12-4, the J gene TRBJ1-2, with 9 nucleotides matching TRBD1. The CDR3 runs 13 residues. The CDR3 sequence: CASSLSGQGLTYF. The CDR3 DNA follows: TGTGCCAGCAGTTTATCCGGACAGGGGCTAACTTACTTC.

This clonotype came up many times. This sequence joins TRBV12-3 or TRBV12-4 and TRBJ1-2; 8 bases match TRBD1. V lost 4 bases, J lost 6 bases, and 10 bases stayed unmatched. This CDR3 region has 15 residues. Here the CDR3 reads CASSSRTGSWDGYTF. The CDR3 coding sequence is TGTGCCAGCAGTTCCCGGACAGGGAGCTGGGATGGCTACACCTTC.

J is TRBJ1-2 and V is TRBV12-3 or TRBV12-4, with unresolved D. V lost 5 bases and J 2 bases, leaving 6 bases between the germline ends. The CDR3 is made up of 12 amino acids. The CDR3 loop is CASSLGNYGYTF. CDR3 coding DNA: TGTGCCAGCAGTCTCGGAAACTATGGCTACACCTTC.

This clonotype counts as large. The J gene is TRBJ1-2, the V gene TRBV12-3 or TRBV12-4, with 9 positions matching TRBD1. This CDR3 region has 15 residues. V was pared by 11 bases and J by 3 bases, with 13 bases of the junction left unmatched. The CDR3 protein is CAVSGAGQGHYGYTF. CDR3 DNA: TGTGCCGTGTCAGGGGCGGGACAGGGTCACTATGGCTACACCTTC.

The V gene is TRBV12-3 or TRBV12-4, the J gene TRBJ1-2; D not certain. The CDR3 has 12 residues. Trimming took 8 bases from V and 6 from J, leaving 13 bases between them. As DNA, the CDR3 is TGTGCCAGCTCGTCGGGAACTGATGGCTACACCTTC. Residues: CASSSGTDGYTF.

The V call is TRBV12-3 or TRBV12-4, the J call TRBJ1-2; 8 nucleotides line up with TRBD1. The CDR3 loop spans 15 amino acids. The trim removed 6 bases at V and 4 bases at J, leaving 10 bases unmatched. The CDR3 region is CASRHGQGVFYGYTF. The DNA of the CDR3 is TGTGCCAGCAGACACGGACAGGGCGTCTTCTATGGCTACACCTTC.

This chain links TRBV12-3 or TRBV12-4 with TRBJ1-2; D not certain. The CDR3 length is 11 residues. The V end was cut by 4 bases, the J end by 8 bases, with 8 bases between. The CDR3 here is CASSSARGYTF. For the CDR3, the DNA is TGTGCCAGCAGTTCAGCGCGGGGCTACACCTTC.

The chain uses TRBV12-3 or TRBV12-4 and TRBJ1-2, with D possibly matching TRBD1 (6 bases). The CDR3 has 12 amino acids. The V end was cut by 8 bases, the J end by 7 bases, with 14 bases between. CDR3 sequence (DNA): TGTGCCAGCGGTCTTGGGGGCGGTGGCTACACCTTC. This sequence encodes CASGLGGGGYTF.

This chain links TRBV12-3 or TRBV12-4 with TRBJ1-2; D might be TRBD1 (5 bases). V dropped 5 bases and J dropped 8 bases, with 9 bases sitting between them. The CDR3 is 11 amino acids. CDR3 in amino acids: CASSQGLGYTF. CDR3 bases: TGTGCCAGCAGTCAGGGTCTCGGCTACACCTTC.

This clonotype is medium-sized. This rearrangement joins TRBV12-3 or TRBV12-4 to TRBJ1-2; weak D call: TRBD1 (5 bases). The CDR3 loop spans 11 amino acids. The V gene lost 6 bases and the J gene lost 8 bases, with 10 bases spanning the gap. The CDR3 DNA sequence: TGTGCCAGCAGCTTAAGGGGCGGCTACACCTTC. Its translation: CASSLRGGYTF.

This clonotype was seen only a few times. This sequence joins TRBV12-3 or TRBV12-4 and TRBJ1-2; a possible D gene is TRBD1 (5 bases). The V and J ends lost 7 bases and 2 bases respectively, with 11 bases between them. The CDR3 loop spans 13 amino acids. The CDR3 protein is CASTPGRNYGYTF. DNA for the CDR3: TGTGCCAGCACCCCGGGACGGAACTATGGCTACACCTTC.

This clonotype is large within its sample. This chain uses TRBV12-3 or TRBV12-4 with TRBJ1-2; D not certain. V was cut by 6 bases and J by 4 bases, with 18 bases left in between. The CDR3 contains 15 residues. In DNA form, the CDR3 reads TGTGCCAGCAGCCAAGGCCCGAGCGGGAGCTATGGCTACACCTTC. It is translated as CASSQGPSGSYGYTF.

V usage is TRBV12-3 or TRBV12-4 and J usage is TRBJ1-2, with 9 nucleotides matching TRBD1. CDR3 size: 13 residues. The ends lost 6 bases at V and 7 bases at J; junction bases unmatched: 6. DNA for the CDR3: TGTGCCAGCAGATACGGGACAGGGTCTGGCTACACCTTC. Translated: CASRYGTGSGYTF.

The V gene is TRBV12-3 or TRBV12-4, the J gene TRBJ1-2; 7 positions agree with TRBD1. The V segment lost 5 bases and the J segment 10 bases; nucleotides outside the gene matches: 10. This CDR3 has 13 residues. The CDR3 region is CASSPDRERDYTF. CDR3 sequence (DNA): TGTGCCAGCAGTCCCGACAGGGAGAGGGACTACACCTTC.

Within the sample, this clonotype is large. The chain carries TRBV12-3 or TRBV12-4 and TRBJ1-2, with D hard to call. CDR3 size: 12 residues. The V and J ends lost 2 bases and 8 bases respectively, with 9 bases between them. CDR3 nucleotide sequence: TGTGCCAGCAGTTTAATGGGAGGCGGCTACACCTTC. This translates into CASSLMGGGYTF.

This clonotype is labeled as large (0.1 to 1%). The rearrangement uses TRBV12-3 or TRBV12-4 and TRBJ1-2; tentatively, D is TRBD1 (5 bases). This CDR3 has 12 amino acids. V was clipped by 6 bases and J by 8 bases, with 13 bases between them. CDR3 sequence (DNA): TGTGCCAGCAGCAGTGCAGGGAGAGGCTACACCTTC. Amino acid sequence: CASSSAGRGYTF.

This clonotype has a handful of counts. This chain connects TRBV12-3 or TRBV12-4 to TRBJ1-2; no clear D. CDR3 length: 13 amino acids. V lost 6 bases to trimming and J lost 0 bases, with 8 bases between them. CDR3 DNA sequence: TGTGCCAGCAGCCCCAGAGCTAACTATGGCTACACCTTC. Amino acid sequence: CASSPRANYGYTF.

By frequency in the sample, this clonotype is medium-sized. The chain combines TRBV12-3 or TRBV12-4 with TRBJ1-2, with D hard to call. V was cut by 3 bases and J by 4 bases, with 9 bases left in between. The CDR3 has 13 amino acids. CDR3: CASSFGFTYGYTF. CDR3 bases: TGTGCCAGCAGTTTTGGATTTACCTATGGCTACACCTTC.

The table lists this clonotype with a few counts. V gene TRBV12-3 or TRBV12-4 combines with J gene TRBJ1-2; 9 bases match TRBD1. This CDR3 is built from 15 residues. J lost 1 base, V lost 5 bases, and 5 bases had no gene match. CDR3 amino acids: CASSIGTGNNYGYTF. The CDR3, as DNA: TGTGCCAGCAGTATCGGGACAGGGAATAACTATGGCTACACCTTC.

This clonotype is termed medium-sized. The chain combines TRBV12-3 or TRBV12-4 with TRBJ1-2, with D unclear. Trimming left V 2 bases short and J 1 base short, with 8 bases between. There are 14 residues in the CDR3. CDR3 in DNA: TGTGCCAGCAGTTTACATCCCGATAACTATGGCTACACCTTC. Translation: CASSLHPDNYGYTF.